A selection of T cell receptor beta chains follows, all from one sample in a study of CD8 T cells in ankylosing spondylitis. From the 5' RACE reads, TCRdb called clonotypes with MiXCR, one entry per CDR3 protein. This sample has 800,000 to 900,000 distinct CDR3 sequences, with about an eighth found just once. Sequencing input: blood, either unsorted or a sorted T cell fraction (not recorded which). Receptors were obtained from a male donor with ankylosing spondylitis. Each CDR3 is given with its conserved first and last residue. D genes are given only for firm matches. A row's size may be missing; if present it is once, few, many or a size class.

d_gene,j_gene,abundance,v_gene,CDR3nt,CDR3aa
TRBD2,TRBJ2-6,few,TRBV20-1,TGCAGTGCTAGAGATAGCGGGATCTCTGGGGCCAACGTCCTGACTTTC,CSARDSGISGANVLTF
TRBD2,TRBJ2-3,.,TRBV6-1,TGTGCCAGCAGTGACCTGGGACTAGCGGGCACAGATACGCAGTATTTT,CASSDLGLAGTDTQYF
TRBD2,TRBJ2-7,.,TRBV20-1,TGCAGTGCTAGACTAGCGGGAGGGCCCATCGAGCAGTACTTC,CSARLAGGPIEQYF
.,TRBJ1-5,.,TRBV28,TGTGCCAGCAGTCCCACAGGGTCCTTGTCTCAGCCCCAGCATTTT,CASSPTGSLSQPQHF
.,TRBJ2-7,few,TRBV5-1,TGCGCCAGCAGCTTGGGGCTTGGGAACGAGCAGTACTTC,CASSLGLGNEQYF
.,TRBJ1-1,few,TRBV20-1,TGCAGTGCCCCAAAGGCGGTGAACACTGAAGCTTTCTTT,CSAPKAVNTEAFF
TRBD1,TRBJ1-2,few,TRBV4-2,TGTGCCAGCAGCCAAGTGATCCCAGGGGGCGGAGGCTACACCTTC,CASSQVIPGGGGYTF
.,TRBJ1-4,few,TRBV7-2,TGTGCCAGCAGCCGATGGGTCAATGAAAAACTGTTTTTT,CASSRWVNEKLFF
TRBD2,TRBJ2-1,.,TRBV3-1,TGTGCCAGCAGCGAACTACTAGCGGGAGGGTTCAATGAGCAGTTCTTC,CASSELLAGGFNEQFF
TRBD2,TRBJ2-6,.,TRBV5-1,TGCGCCAGCAGCTCCTCTAGCGGGGGGGCCTTTGGGGCCAACGTCCTGACTTTC,CASSSSSGGAFGANVLTF
TRBD2,TRBJ2-1,.,TRBV6-2/TRBV6-3,TGTGCCAGCAGTTTCTTAGCGGGAGAGGACAATGAGCAGTTCTTC,CASSFLAGEDNEQFF
.,TRBJ2-2,few,TRBV7-2,TGTGCCAGCAGCTTACAGGGCAGCTGGGAGCTGTTTTTT,CASSLQGSWELFF
.,TRBJ1-5,many,TRBV12-3/TRBV12-4,TGTGCCAGCAGTGCCCGGGGTTCGCCGCCCCAGCATTTT,CASSARGSPPQHF
.,TRBJ1-2,.,TRBV20-1,TGCAGTGCTAGCGGTCAGCAGGGCTACACCTTC,CSASGQQGYTF
.,TRBJ1-5,few,TRBV4-2,TGTGCCAGCAGCCAAGAAATCTTTTCTAATCAGCCCCAGCATTTT,CASSQEIFSNQPQHF
.,TRBJ2-3,.,TRBV2,TGTGCCAGCACCCTGGAACACTCGCCAAGCACAGATACGCAGTATTTT,CASTLEHSPSTDTQYF
.,TRBJ1-5,many,TRBV20-1,TGCAGTGCTAGAGGCGCGACAGGCCGAGATCAGCCCCAGCATTTT,CSARGATGRDQPQHF
.,TRBJ2-5,.,TRBV12-3/TRBV12-4,TGTGCCAGCAGTGCTTTTAAGACCCAGTACTTC,CASSAFKTQYF
.,TRBJ2-7,.,TRBV15,TGTGCCACCAGCAGAGTAGGGTCTGACGAGCAGTACTTC,CATSRVGSDEQYF
.,TRBJ2-1,many,TRBV6-1,TGTGCCAGCAGTCTCGTCTCGGTGAATGAGCAGTTCTTC,CASSLVSVNEQFF
TRBD2,TRBJ2-2,.,TRBV20-1,TGCAGTGCGCAACTAGCGGGAGCGTCCGGGGAGCTGTTTTTT,CSAQLAGASGELFF
.,TRBJ2-1,many,TRBV12-3/TRBV12-4,TGTGCCAGCAGTTCGTGGGGGGAAGACTACAATGAGCAGTTCTTC,CASSSWGEDYNEQFF
.,TRBJ2-3,few,TRBV6-2/TRBV6-3,TGTGCCAGCAGTCCCCCTCACGGTACGCAGTATTTT,CASSPPHGTQYF
TRBD1,TRBJ1-1,few,TRBV20-1,TGCAGTGCCGAACCGGGACAGCTGAACACTGAAGCTTTCTTT,CSAEPGQLNTEAFF
.,TRBJ2-6,.,TRBV6-2/TRBV6-3,TGTGCCAGCAGAGCAACAGGGTATGGGGCCAACGTCCTGACTTTC,CASRATGYGANVLTF
.,TRBJ1-1,.,TRBV12-3/TRBV12-4,TGTGCCAGCAGTAATACAGCTAGGAACACTGAAGCTTTCTTT,CASSNTARNTEAFF
TRBD1,TRBJ2-1,many,TRBV7-2,TGTGCCAGCAGCTTAGTTGGGGACAGTTACAATGAGCAGTTCTTC,CASSLVGDSYNEQFF
TRBD1,TRBJ2-7,.,TRBV12-5,TGTGCCTCCGCCCGGACAGGGTATGACGAGCAGTACTTC,CASARTGYDEQYF
.,TRBJ1-6,many,TRBV12-3/TRBV12-4,TGTGCCAGCAGTACTAGGAGGGGGGATTCACCCCTCCACTTT,CASSTRRGDSPLHF
.,TRBJ2-3,.,TRBV18,TGTGCCAGCTCACCCTCGGTAGCTGGCACAGATACGCAGTATTTT,CASSPSVAGTDTQYF
.,TRBJ1-4,many,TRBV6-1,TGTGCCAGCAGTGAAGCGGGACATCTCACCTTCAATGAAAAACTGTTTTTT,CASSEAGHLTFNEKLFF
TRBD2,TRBJ2-2,.,TRBV5-1,TGCGCCAGCAGCTCGAGACTAGCGGGAGATTTGACCGGGGAGCTGTTTTTT,CASSSRLAGDLTGELFF
.,TRBJ2-3,.,TRBV11-2,TGTGCCATCAACCCCATATACACAGATACGCAGTATTTT,CAINPIYTDTQYF
.,TRBJ2-7,.,TRBV2,TGTGCCAGCATATATCGGGACATCTCCTACGAGCAGTACTTC,CASIYRDISYEQYF
TRBD2,TRBJ2-7,.,TRBV7-2,TGTGCCAGCAGCCGGACTAGCGGGACCTCCTACGAGCAGTACTTC,CASSRTSGTSYEQYF
.,TRBJ1-5,.,TRBV7-2,TGTGCCAGCAGCAACCGGGGCCCATCCGGCCCCAATCAGCCCCAGCATTTT,CASSNRGPSGPNQPQHF
.,TRBJ1-5,many,TRBV6-5,TGTGCCAGCAGTTACGGCGGGGAGGGTCAGCCCCAGCATTTT,CASSYGGEGQPQHF
.,TRBJ2-7,many,TRBV5-1,TGCGCCCGAGAAGGGCCCCGGTACGAGCAGTACTTC,CAREGPRYEQYF
.,TRBJ2-3,few,TRBV21-1,TGTGCCAGCTGCGGGAGGACGTGGCGGCGCGGGGTCACAGATACGCAGTATTTT,CASCGRTWRRGVTDTQYF
.,TRBJ1-1,many,TRBV5-1,TGCGCCAGCAGCTTGGTCTGGGATACTGAAGCTTTCTTT,CASSLVWDTEAFF
.,TRBJ1-1,many,TRBV6-1,TGTGCCAGCAGTGGAAGCTGGAACACTGAAGCTTTCTTT,CASSGSWNTEAFF
TRBD2,TRBJ2-1,many,TRBV6-5,TGTGCCAGCAGTTACTTTTGGACTAGCGGATACTACAATGAGCAGTTCTTC,CASSYFWTSGYYNEQFF
.,TRBJ1-3,.,TRBV25-1,TGTGCCAGCAGTGAATACCACCGGCCCGAGGGGAACACCATATATTTT,CASSEYHRPEGNTIYF
TRBD2,TRBJ2-3,.,TRBV11-2,TGTGCCAGTCGAGAGGGGAGGGGATCTGGCACAGATACGCAGTATTTT,CASREGRGSGTDTQYF
.,TRBJ2-4,.,TRBV5-1,TGCGCCAGCAGCTTAAAACAGGGAGTTGGGGCCAAAAACATTCAGTACTTC,CASSLKQGVGAKNIQYF
TRBD2,TRBJ2-7,few,TRBV24-1,TGTGCCACCAGTGATTCCCCCGGCGGGAGGGCCTCAGAGCAGTACTTC,CATSDSPGGRASEQYF
TRBD2,TRBJ2-7,.,TRBV28,TGTGCCAGCAGTGGTAGGACTAGCGGGAACGAGCAGTACTTC,CASSGRTSGNEQYF
.,TRBJ2-7,many,TRBV29-1,TGCAGCGTGGGGGGCCAGTACGAGCAGTACTTC,CSVGGQYEQYF
TRBD1,TRBJ2-3,few,TRBV5-1,TGCGCCAGCAGCACCGACAGGGGCGGAACCACAGATACGCAGTATTTT,CASSTDRGGTTDTQYF
TRBD1,TRBJ1-6,.,TRBV6-1,TGTGCCAGCAAACCGGACAGGGGATGGTCACCCCCCCACTTT,CASKPDRGWSPPHF
.,TRBJ2-1,few,TRBV11-1,TGTGCCAGCAGCCCCACAAGTGGGGACTCGCGGTCCTACAATGAGCAGTTCTTC,CASSPTSGDSRSYNEQFF
.,TRBJ2-3,few,TRBV6-5,TGTGCCAGCAGTTCTTTGGGGGCGTGGGAAAGAGATACGCAGTATTTT,CASSSLGAWERDTQYF